These 30 T cell receptor beta chains share one sample of origin, sequenced in a study of cytomegalovirus exposure and HLA in healthy donors. Primers: 60 Vbeta forward and 13 Jbeta reverse. The method was immunoSEQ multiplex PCR; TCRdb's version includes in-frame clones alone and lacks a portion of them. The data show roughly 140,000 clones, more than 60% seen once. The sample taken for sequencing was PBMCs. These receptors were collected from a male donor in good health and CMV-seronegative.

The rearrangement joins TRBV29-1 to TRBJ2-7; 9 positions agree with TRBD1. CDR1 and CDR2 (germline): SQVTM, ANQGSEA. The CDR3 has 14 residues. The J segment lost 2 bases and the V segment lost 2 bases, leaving 4 bases of the junction unmatched. CDR3 nucleotide sequence: TGCAGCGTTGAAAAAGGGACAGGGACCTACGAGCAGTACTTC. This encodes CSVEKGTGTYEQYF.

The chain uses TRBV29-1 and TRBJ2-5; possible D gene TRBD2, 6 bases. The CDR3 totals 11 residues. V was trimmed by 5 bases and J by 7 bases, leaving 11 bases between them. The germline V gene has CDR1 SQVTM and CDR2 ANQGSEA. The CDR3 nucleotides read TGCAGCGTTCGCCGGGGAGGGACCCAGTACTTC. This translates into CSVRRGGTQYF.

The chain joins TRBV9 to TRBJ1-1; D may be TRBD1 (6 bases). V was clipped by 1 base and J by 1 base, with 11 bases between them. The CDR3 runs 15 residues. Germline lookup yields CDR1 SGDLS and CDR2 YYNGEE. The CDR3 DNA reads TGTGCCAGCAGCGTATCTGGGACATCGAACACTGAAGCTTTCTTT. Amino acid sequence: CASSVSGTSNTEAFF.

The chain employs TRBV27 and TRBJ1-2; 8 nucleotides agree with TRBD1. The ends lost 8 bases at V and 7 bases at J; junction bases unmatched: 12. The CDR3 totals 14 residues. CDR1 is MNHEY and CDR2 is SMNVEV in the germline V gene (reference sequence). This chain's CDR3 is CASRTTGGMGGYTF. CDR3 DNA sequence: TGTGCCAGCCGTACAACAGGGGGTATGGGTGGCTACACCTTC.

V gene TRBV9 combines with J gene TRBJ2-5; no clear D gene. The V and J ends lost 1 base and 4 bases respectively, with 11 bases between them. This CDR3 is built from 14 residues. Germline CDR1 and CDR2: SGDLS and YYNGEE. The CDR3 spells CASSVLGDAETQYF. In nucleotides, the CDR3 is TGTGCCAGCAGCGTACTGGGCGACGCAGAGACCCAGTACTTC. The whole variable domain, remainder taken from reference TRBV9 and TRBJ2-5, is DSGVTQTPKHLITATGQRVTLRCSPRSGDLSVYWYQQSLDQGLQFLIQYYNGEERAKGNILERFSAQQFPDLHSELNLSSLELGDSALYFCASSVLGDAETQYFGPGTRLLVL.

The chain has TRBV25-1 and TRBJ1-1, with 7 bases aligning to TRBD1. The V gene's germline CDR1 is MGHDK and CDR2 SYGVNS. J lost 6 bases, V lost 3 bases, and 16 bases had no gene match. The CDR3 has 17 amino acids. Written as DNA, the CDR3 is TGTGCCAGCAGTGATGTCGACAGGGTGAGCATAGGGGCTGAAGCTTTCTTT. Translation gives CASSDVDRVSIGAEAFF.

The chain employs TRBV7-9 and TRBJ2-7; 7 bases line up with TRBD1. Trimming took 7 bases from V and 4 from J; bases not matched to a gene: 13. Germline V gives CDR1 SEHNR, CDR2 FQNEAQ (reference sequence). This CDR3 has 15 residues. The CDR3 nucleotides read TGTGCCAGCATCCTGGGGTCAGGGGGTCGGTACGAGCAGTACTTC. It is translated as CASILGSGGRYEQYF.

The chain combines TRBV11-2 with TRBJ1-1; maybe TRBD1 (6 bases). The CDR3 extends over 16 amino acids. Germline assignment: CDR1 SGHAT and CDR2 FQNNGV. Trimming removed 2 bases at V and 1 base at J, with 14 bases between. DNA of the CDR3: TGTGCCAGCAGCTTAACTGTCTGGACAGAGAACACTGAAGCTTTCTTT. Translating it yields CASSLTVWTENTEAFF.

This chain links TRBV5-7 with TRBJ1-4; unclear D gene. TRBV5-7 is an ORF, with its function uncertain. Trimming shortened V by 3 bases and J by 5 bases, and 17 bases separated the two germline ends. This CDR3 spans 16 amino acids. CDR3 in amino acids: CASSYTSRISNEKLFF. The CDR3 bases are TGTGCCAGCAGCTATACATCCAGGATTTCCAATGAAAAACTGTTTTTT.

The V call is TRBV25-1, the J call TRBJ1-2; D uncertain. Germline-derived CDR1 and CDR2 are MGHDK and SYGVNS. Trimming shortened V by 4 bases and J by 1 base, and 13 bases separated the two germline ends. The CDR3 sequence is 15 residues long. CDR3 residues: CASSAAGRSNYGYTF. The CDR3 DNA follows: TGTGCCAGCAGTGCCGCGGGCCGAAGTAACTATGGCTACACCTTC.

This clone was recorded only once. The chain uses TRBV7-8 and TRBJ2-2; tentative D call: TRBD2 (6 bases). The CDR3 is 15 amino acids. CDR1 SGHVS and CDR2 FQNEAQ come from the germline V gene. Trimming stripped 5 bases from V and 7 bases from J, with 17 bases between. For the CDR3, the DNA is TGTGCCAGCAGCCGCCAATTTGGGGGACTCGGGGAGCTGTTTTTT. It yields the protein CASSRQFGGLGELFF.

J is TRBJ2-7 and V is TRBV7-2; a possible D gene is TRBD2 (5 bases). The germline gives CDR1 SGHTA, CDR2 FQGNSA. V shed 2 bases and J shed 2 bases, with 7 bases lying between them. The CDR3 runs 13 residues. This chain's CDR3 is CASSLRGAYEQYF. In nucleotides, the CDR3 is TGTGCCAGCAGCTTACGGGGAGCCTACGAGCAGTACTTC.

V is TRBV4-2 and J is TRBJ2-7; 9 positions agree with TRBD1. Germline V gene data show CDR1 as LGHNA and CDR2 as YNFKEQ. With V trimmed by 1 base and J by 2 bases, 9 bases remained unmatched. The CDR3 spans 17 residues. CDR3 DNA sequence: TGTGCCAGCAGCCAAGGGGGACCGGGACAGGGCGCCTACGAGCAGTACTTC. This gives the protein CASSQGGPGQGAYEQYF.

This clone was seen a single time. This chain joins TRBV10-1 and TRBJ1-5, with D perhaps TRBD1 (5 bases). V was pared by 7 bases and J by 0 bases, with 16 bases between. The germline V gene has CDR1 WNHNN and CDR2 SYGVQD (reference sequence). This CDR3 is 16 amino acids long. The CDR3: CASKGGRVDSNQPQHF. The CDR3 nucleotides are TGCGCCAGCAAGGGCGGCAGGGTCGATAGCAATCAGCCCCAGCATTTT.

This clone was recorded once. J is TRBJ2-7 and V is TRBV12-2; the D call TRBD2 from the table was never checked on the DNA. TRBV12-2 is a pseudogene segment. CDR3 length: 15 residues. The CDR3 DNA follows: TGTGCAAGTCGCACCATGGGGGGTAACTCCTACGAGCAGTACTTC. It encodes CASRTMGGNSYEQYF.

As to this clone: The same CDR3 also results from other DNA sequences found in this sample. The chain joins TRBV4-1 to TRBJ1-4; TRBD1 agrees at 11 bases. Germline V lookup: CDR1 MGHRA, CDR2 YSYEKL. There are 14 residues in the CDR3. The trim removed 3 bases at V and 8 bases at J, leaving 2 bases unmatched. The CDR3 loop is CASSHGQGAEKLFF. The CDR3 DNA follows: TGCGCCAGCAGCCACGGACAGGGGGCAGAAAAACTGTTTTTT.

With respect to this clone: Sequence at one end of the junction differs from germline and may be a read error. This rearrangement joins TRBV4-3 to TRBJ2-3; 8 nucleotides match TRBD2. Germline V gene data show CDR1 as LGHNA and CDR2 as YSLEER. CDR3 size: 17 residues. The CDR3 loop is CASRQDSSGGRTDTQYF. In DNA form, the CDR3 reads TGCGCCAGCCGCCAAGATTCCAGCGGGGGACGCACAGATACGCAGTATTTT.

The CDR3 DNA follows: TGTGCCAGCAGTTATAGCGGGCAGAACACCGGGGAGCTGTTTTTT. It encodes CASSYSGQNTGELFF. The rearrangement joins TRBV6-5 to TRBJ2-2; TRBD2 matches at 7 bases. With V trimmed by 3 bases and J by 1 base, 2 bases remained unmatched. Germline V gene lookup returns CDR1 MNHEY and CDR2 SVGAGI. The CDR3 runs 15 residues.

The J gene is TRBJ2-7, the V gene TRBV12-5, with 8 bases lining up with TRBD1. The CDR3 has 14 residues. Germline CDR1 LGHNT, CDR2 FRNRAP. V shed 6 bases and J 7 bases; nucleotides not matched to a gene: 11. The CDR3 is CASGLDRVSREQYF. The CDR3 DNA reads as TGTGCTAGTGGACTGGACAGGGTTTCTCGGGAGCAGTACTTC.

The V call is TRBV7-2, the J call TRBJ2-1; 8 nucleotides match TRBD2. CDR1 is SGHTA and CDR2 is FQGNSA in the germline V gene. The CDR3 is 14 residues long. The ends lost 3 bases at V and 7 bases at J; junction bases unmatched: 5. DNA for the CDR3: TGTGCCAGCAGCTTTGTAGTAGCGGGGAATGAGCAGTTCTTC. It encodes CASSFVVAGNEQFF.

The J gene is TRBJ1-1, the V gene TRBV5-5; 7 bases line up with TRBD1. The CDR3 totals 15 residues. The trim removed 3 bases at V and 0 bases at J, leaving 5 bases unmatched. Germline CDR1 reads SGHKS; CDR2 reads YYEKEE (reference sequence). This chain's CDR3 is CASSSLQGLNTEAFF. The CDR3 DNA follows: TGTGCCAGCAGCTCCTTACAGGGGCTGAACACTGAAGCTTTCTTT.

The V gene is TRBV30, the J gene TRBJ1-2; 8 nucleotides align to TRBD1. CDR3 length: 14 amino acids. The germline V gene has CDR1 GTSNPN and CDR2 SVGIG (reference sequence). The V segment lost 3 bases and the J segment 4 bases; nucleotides outside the gene matches: 7. In nucleotides, the CDR3 is TGTGCCTGGAGACGCCAGGGGGCGTCCTATGGCTACACCTTC. Encoded protein: CAWRRQGASYGYTF. Filled out from reference TRBV30 and TRBJ1-2, the complete variable domain reads SQTIHQWPATLVQPVGSPLSLECTVEGTSNPNLYWYRQAAGRGLQLLFYSVGIGQISSEVPQNLSASRPQDRQFILSSKKLLLSDSGFYLCAWRRQGASYGYTFGSGTRLTVV.

This chain joins TRBV2 and TRBJ2-5, with D hard to call. Trimming removed 6 bases from V and 5 bases from J, with 10 bases in between. The CDR3 runs to 12 residues. Germline CDR1 SNHLY, CDR2 FYNNEI. Here the CDR3 reads CASRGEEETQYF. The CDR3, as DNA: TGTGCCAGCAGAGGAGAGGAGGAGACCCAGTACTTC.

J is TRBJ2-1 and V is TRBV7-3, with 10 nucleotides matching TRBD2. The junction had 8 bases not matched to a gene; V was cut back by 5 bases and J by 7 bases. Germline V lookup: CDR1 SGHTA, CDR2 FQGTGA. This CDR3 region has 15 residues. The CDR3 loop reads CASSASGGVGNEQFF. As DNA, the CDR3 is TGTGCCAGCAGCGCAAGCGGGGGGGTTGGGAATGAGCAGTTCTTC. The full variable domain, with the rest looked up from reference TRBV7-3 and TRBJ2-1, is GAGVSQTPSNKVTEKGKYVELRCDPISGHTALYWYRQSLGQGPEFLIYFQGTGAADDSGLPNDRFFAVRPEGSVSTLKIQRTERGDSAVYLCASSASGGVGNEQFFGPGTRLTVL.

This clone was detected only a few times. The V and J genes are TRBV5-6 and TRBJ2-1; 8 positions agree with TRBD1. This CDR3 has 17 amino acids. V gave up 7 bases and J gave up 0 bases; unmatched junction bases: 12. Germline V CDR1 and CDR2: SGHDT, YYEEEE. The CDR3 sequence: CASSRTGDRRSYNEQFF. CDR3 DNA sequence: TGTGCCAGCTCTCGAACCGGGGACAGGCGCTCCTACAATGAGCAGTTCTTC.

V and J are TRBV11-2 and TRBJ1-1; TRBD1 might be the D (5 bases). CDR3 size: 18 residues. Germline V gene lookup returns CDR1 SGHAT and CDR2 FQNNGV. Trimming pared 6 bases from V and 3 bases from J, leaving 26 bases between. The CDR3, as DNA: TGTGCCAGCAGTTCCTTCCCACGCAGCGTAGAAGGGGACACTGAAGCTTTCTTT. It translates to CASSSFPRSVEGDTEAFF.

This chain joins TRBV10-3 and TRBJ1-2; 7 bases line up with TRBD1. Germline trimming cut 6 bases from V and 1 base from J; bases unmatched to any gene: 5. This CDR3 is 14 amino acids long. Germline CDR1 ENHRY, CDR2 SYGVKD. The CDR3, as DNA: TGTGCCATCAGCCGGGACAGAGATAACTATGGCTACACCTTC. Translated: CAISRDRDNYGYTF.

This chain links TRBV19 with TRBJ2-5; possible D gene TRBD2, 8 bases. Germline loops: CDR1 LNHDA, CDR2 SQIVND (reference sequence). V was shortened by 6 bases and J by 5 bases, with 19 bases between the two germline ends. The CDR3 length is 15 residues. The CDR3 here is CASSNNIAGQETQYF. The CDR3 DNA reads as TGTGCCAGTAGCAATAATATAGCGGGACAGGAGACCCAGTACTTC.

The rearrangement links TRBV30 to TRBJ2-5; TRBD1 agrees at 8 bases. With 3 bases clipped from V and 6 bases from J, the junction kept 6 bases outside the gene matches. CDR3 length: 13 residues. Per germline, CDR1 GTSNPN and CDR2 SVGIG (reference sequence). CDR3 sequence reads: CAWSQGAGKTQYF. CDR3 sequence (DNA): TGTGCCTGGAGCCAGGGGGCGGGAAAGACCCAGTACTTC.

CDR3 bases: TGTGCCAGTCGTCCGGCAGGGGGCGCCGAGATAAACTATGGCTACACCTTC. This translates into CASRPAGGAEINYGYTF. This rearrangement joins TRBV19 to TRBJ1-2; TRBD1 matches at 8 bases. This CDR3 comprises 17 residues. The J segment lost 2 bases and the V segment lost 8 bases, leaving 16 bases of the junction unmatched. The germline gives CDR1 LNHDA, CDR2 SQIVND (reference sequence). The variable domain in full, completed from reference TRBV19 and TRBJ1-2, reads DGGITQSPKYLFRKEGQNVTLSCEQNLNHDAMYWYRQDPGQGLRLIYYSQIVNDFQKGDIAEGYSVSREKKESFPLTVTSAQKNPTAFYLCASRPAGGAEINYGYTFGSGTRLTVV.